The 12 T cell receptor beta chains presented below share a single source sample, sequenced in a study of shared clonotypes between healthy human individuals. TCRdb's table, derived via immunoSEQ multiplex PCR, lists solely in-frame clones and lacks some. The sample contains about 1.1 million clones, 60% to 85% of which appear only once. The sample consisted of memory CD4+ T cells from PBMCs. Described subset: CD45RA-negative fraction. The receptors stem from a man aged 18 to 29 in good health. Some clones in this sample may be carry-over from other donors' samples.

DNA for the CDR3: TGTGCCAGCAGCTTATCTTCTAACAGGGGGCTGGGTGGCTACACCTTC. Translating it yields CASSLSSNRGLGGYTF. This chain links TRBV7-2 with TRBJ1-2; TRBD1 matches 9 bases. CDR3 length equals 16 residues. The ends lost 2 bases at V and 7 bases at J; junction bases unmatched: 11. CDR1 SGHTA and CDR2 FQGNSA come from the germline V gene.

Here the CDR3 reads CASSQDKTGNTNEKLFF. CDR3 nucleotide sequence: TGTGCCAGCAGCCAAGATAAAACAGGGAACACTAATGAAAAACTGTTTTTT. The chain links TRBV4-2 to TRBJ1-4; possible D gene TRBD1, 6 bases. This CDR3 has 17 amino acids. The V end lost 0 bases, the J end lost 2 bases, and 13 bases lay between the germline ends. Looked up from germline, CDR1 is LGHNA and CDR2 is YNFKEQ.

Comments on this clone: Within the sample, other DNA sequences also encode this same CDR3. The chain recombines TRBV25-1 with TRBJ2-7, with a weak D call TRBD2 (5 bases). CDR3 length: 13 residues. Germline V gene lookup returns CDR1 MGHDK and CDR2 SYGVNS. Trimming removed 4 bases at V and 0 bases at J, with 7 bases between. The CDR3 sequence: CASSAAGSYEQYF. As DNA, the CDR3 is TGTGCCAGCAGTGCGGCGGGCTCCTACGAGCAGTACTTC.

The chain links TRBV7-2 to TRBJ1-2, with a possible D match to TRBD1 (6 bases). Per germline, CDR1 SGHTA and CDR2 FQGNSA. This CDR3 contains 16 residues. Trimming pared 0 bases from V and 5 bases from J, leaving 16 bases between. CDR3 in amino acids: CASSLAIRQASYGYTF. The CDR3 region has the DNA TGTGCCAGCAGCTTAGCGATAAGACAGGCATCTTATGGCTACACCTTC. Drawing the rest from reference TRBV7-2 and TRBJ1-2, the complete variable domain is GAGVSQSPSNKVTEKGKDVELRCDPISGHTALYWYRQSLGQGLEFLIYFQGNSAPDKSGLPSDRFSAERTGGSVSTLTIQRTQQEDSAVYLCASSLAIRQASYGYTFGSGTRLTVV.

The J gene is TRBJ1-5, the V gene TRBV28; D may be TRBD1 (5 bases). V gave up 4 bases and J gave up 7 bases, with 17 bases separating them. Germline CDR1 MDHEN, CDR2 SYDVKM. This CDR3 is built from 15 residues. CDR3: CASSSPGGRRQPQHF. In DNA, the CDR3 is TGTGCCAGCAGTTCCCCCGGGGGACGTAGACAGCCCCAGCATTTT.

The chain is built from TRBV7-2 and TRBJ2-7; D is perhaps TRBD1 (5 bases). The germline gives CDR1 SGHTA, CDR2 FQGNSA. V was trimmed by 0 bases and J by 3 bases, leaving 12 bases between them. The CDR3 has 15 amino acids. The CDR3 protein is CASSLAFGQGYEQYF. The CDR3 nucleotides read TGTGCCAGCAGCTTAGCGTTCGGTCAGGGCTACGAGCAGTACTTC. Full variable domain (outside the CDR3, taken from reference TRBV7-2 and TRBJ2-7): GAGVSQSPSNKVTEKGKDVELRCDPISGHTALYWYRQSLGQGLEFLIYFQGNSAPDKSGLPSDRFSAERTGGSVSTLTIQRTQQEDSAVYLCASSLAFGQGYEQYFGPGTRLTVT.

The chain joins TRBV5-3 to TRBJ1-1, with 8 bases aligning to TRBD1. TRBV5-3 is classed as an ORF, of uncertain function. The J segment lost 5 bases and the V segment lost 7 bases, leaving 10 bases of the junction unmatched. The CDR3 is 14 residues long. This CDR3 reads CARRPTGARTEAFF. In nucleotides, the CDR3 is TGTGCCAGACGCCCGACAGGGGCGAGAACTGAAGCTTTCTTT.

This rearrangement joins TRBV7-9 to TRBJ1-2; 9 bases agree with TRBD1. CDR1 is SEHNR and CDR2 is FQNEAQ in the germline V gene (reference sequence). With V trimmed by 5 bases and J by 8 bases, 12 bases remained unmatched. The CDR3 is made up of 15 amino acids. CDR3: CASSLSPQGAGGYTF. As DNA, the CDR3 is TGTGCCAGCAGCCTGAGCCCACAGGGGGCGGGAGGCTACACCTTC.

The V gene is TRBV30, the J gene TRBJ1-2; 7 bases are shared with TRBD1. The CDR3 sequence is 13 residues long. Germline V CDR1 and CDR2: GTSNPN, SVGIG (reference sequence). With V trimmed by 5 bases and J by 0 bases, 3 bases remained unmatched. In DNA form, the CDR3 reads TGTGCCTGGGGGACAGCTTCTAACTATGGCTACACCTTC. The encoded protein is CAWGTASNYGYTF. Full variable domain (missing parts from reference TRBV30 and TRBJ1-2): SQTIHQWPATLVQPVGSPLSLECTVEGTSNPNLYWYRQAAGRGLQLLFYSVGIGQISSEVPQNLSASRPQDRQFILSSKKLLLSDSGFYLCAWGTASNYGYTFGSGTRLTVV.

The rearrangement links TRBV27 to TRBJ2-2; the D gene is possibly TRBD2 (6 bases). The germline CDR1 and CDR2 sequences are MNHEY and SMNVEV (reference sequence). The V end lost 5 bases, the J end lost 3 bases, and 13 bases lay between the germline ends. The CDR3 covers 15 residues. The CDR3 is CASSSLATDTGELFF. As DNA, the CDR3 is TGTGCCAGCAGTAGTCTAGCGACAGACACCGGGGAGCTGTTTTTT.

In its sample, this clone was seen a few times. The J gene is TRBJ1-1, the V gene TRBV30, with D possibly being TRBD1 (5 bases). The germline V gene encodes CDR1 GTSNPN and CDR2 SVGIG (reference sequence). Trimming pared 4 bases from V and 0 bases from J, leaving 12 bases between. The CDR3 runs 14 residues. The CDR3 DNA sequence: TGTGCCTGGATGGAGGGACTCCTGAACACTGAAGCTTTCTTT. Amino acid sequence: CAWMEGLLNTEAFF.

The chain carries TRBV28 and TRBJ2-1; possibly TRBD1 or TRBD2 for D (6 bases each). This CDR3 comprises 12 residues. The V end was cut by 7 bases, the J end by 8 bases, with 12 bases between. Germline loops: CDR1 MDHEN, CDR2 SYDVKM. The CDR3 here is CASTSRGDEQFF. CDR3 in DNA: TGTGCCAGCACCTCGAGGGGGGATGAGCAGTTCTTC.